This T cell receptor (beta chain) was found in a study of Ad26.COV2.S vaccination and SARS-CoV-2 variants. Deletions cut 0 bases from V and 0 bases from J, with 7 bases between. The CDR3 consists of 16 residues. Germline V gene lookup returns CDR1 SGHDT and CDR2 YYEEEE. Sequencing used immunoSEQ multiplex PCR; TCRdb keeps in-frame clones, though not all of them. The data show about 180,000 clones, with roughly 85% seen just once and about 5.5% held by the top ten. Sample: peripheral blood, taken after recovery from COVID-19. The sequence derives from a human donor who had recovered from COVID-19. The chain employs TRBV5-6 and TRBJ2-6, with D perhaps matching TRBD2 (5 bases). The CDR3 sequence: CASSLGRVSGANVLTF. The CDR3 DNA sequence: TGTGCCAGCAGCTTGGGGCGGGTCTCTGGGGCCAACGTCCTGACTTTC. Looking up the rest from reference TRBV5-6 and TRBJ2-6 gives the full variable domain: DAGVTQSPTHLIKTRGQQVTLRCSPKSGHDTVSWYQQALGQGPQFIFQYYEEEERQRGNFPDRFSGHQFPNYSSELNVNALLLGDSALYLCASSLGRVSGANVLTFGAGSRLTVL.